One TCR beta chain is described in this entry. All patients carried locally advanced or metastatic urothelial carcinoma. The sample is drawn from a study of PD-L1 blockade in urothelial cancer. Across the whole study: From 2014, patients received atezolizumab, given as 1,200 mg intravenously every 3 weeks. Blood was subjected to analysis at 3 weeks (second dose) and 6 weeks following treatment start.

Some clones are missing from TCRdb's copy, which holds only in-frame ones; the method was immunoSEQ multiplex PCR. Among 40,000 or so clones listed, over 75% were seen once. Germline assignment: CDR1 KGHSH and CDR2 LQKENI. The CDR3 is 15 amino acids. The junction had 7 bases not matched to a gene; V was cut back by 3 bases and J by 5 bases. The chain employs TRBV18 and TRBJ2-5; 9 nucleotides agree with TRBD1. The sequences come from PBMCs, collected around atezolizumab (anti-PD-L1) treatment. The source of this sequence is a man in his 60s with urothelial cancer. The CDR3 is CASSPPGTGLETQYF. CDR3 in DNA: TGTGCCAGCTCACCCCCCGGGACAGGGTTGGAGACCCAGTACTTC.